This TCR beta chain was identified during a study of patients and donors after allogeneic stem cell transplantation. CDR3 length: 16 amino acids. Germline V gene lookup returns CDR1 DFQATT and CDR2 SNEGSKA (reference sequence). With V trimmed by 4 bases and J by 0 bases, 4 bases remained unmatched. Using its own MiXCR run on the RT-PCR reads, TCRdb lists one record per CDR3 protein. The sample consists of about 150,000 distinct CDR3 sequences, about a quarter of them appearing once. This receptor was taken from a human donor who was either an allogeneic HSCT recipient or a stem cell or donor lymphocyte infusion donor (not recorded which). It is not recorded whose cells these are; they may come from a transplant donor. The sequenced sample was blood, either unsorted or a sorted T cell fraction (not recorded which). The gene calls are TRBV20-1 and TRBJ2-3, with TRBD2 matching 13 bases. In DNA, the CDR3 is TGCAGTGCTACCGGACTAGCGGGGGCTAGCACAGATACGCAGTATTTT. Its translation is CSATGLAGASTDTQYF.